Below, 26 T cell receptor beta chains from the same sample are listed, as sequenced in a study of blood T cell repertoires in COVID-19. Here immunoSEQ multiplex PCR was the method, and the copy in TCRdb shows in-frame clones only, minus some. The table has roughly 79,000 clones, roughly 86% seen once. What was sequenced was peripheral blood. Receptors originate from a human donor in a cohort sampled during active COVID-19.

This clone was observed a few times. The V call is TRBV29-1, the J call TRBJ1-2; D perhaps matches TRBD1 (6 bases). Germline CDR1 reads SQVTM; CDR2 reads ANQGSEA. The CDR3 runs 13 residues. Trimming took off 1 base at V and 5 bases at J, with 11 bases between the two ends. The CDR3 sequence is CSVEGQVGYGYTF. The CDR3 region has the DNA TGCAGCGTTGAAGGACAGGTCGGATATGGCTACACCTTC.

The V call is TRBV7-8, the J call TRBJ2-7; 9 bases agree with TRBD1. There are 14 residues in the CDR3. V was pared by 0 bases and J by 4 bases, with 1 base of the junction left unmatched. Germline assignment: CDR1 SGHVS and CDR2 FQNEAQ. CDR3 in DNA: TGTGCCAGCAGCTTAGCGGGACAGGGATACGAGCAGTACTTC. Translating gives CASSLAGQGYEQYF.

The CDR3 bases are TGTGCCAGTAGTCCCGGGACAGGAACCAATCAGCCCCAGCATTTT. Translating gives CASSPGTGTNQPQHF. This chain joins TRBV19 and TRBJ1-5; 8 bases align to TRBD1. The CDR3 extends over 15 amino acids. CDR1 and CDR2 (germline): LNHDA, SQIVND (reference sequence). V was pared by 5 bases and J by 3 bases, with 6 bases of the junction left unmatched.

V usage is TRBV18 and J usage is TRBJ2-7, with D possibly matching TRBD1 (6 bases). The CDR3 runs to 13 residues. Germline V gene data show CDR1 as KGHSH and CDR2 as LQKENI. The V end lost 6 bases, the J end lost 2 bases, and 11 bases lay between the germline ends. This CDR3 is CASSSDRAYEQYF. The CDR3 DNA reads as TGTGCCAGCTCCTCGGACAGAGCCTACGAGCAGTACTTC. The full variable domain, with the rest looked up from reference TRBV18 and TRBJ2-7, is NAGVMQNPRHLVRRRGQEARLRCSPMKGHSHVYWYRQLPEEGLKFMVYLQKENIIDESGMPKERFSAEFPKEGPSILRIQQVVRGDSAAYFCASSSDRAYEQYFGPGTRLTVT.

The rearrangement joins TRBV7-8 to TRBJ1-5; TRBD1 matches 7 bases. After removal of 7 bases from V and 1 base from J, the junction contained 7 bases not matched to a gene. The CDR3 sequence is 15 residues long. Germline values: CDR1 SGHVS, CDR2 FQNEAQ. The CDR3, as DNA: TGTGCCAGCAACACAGGGGACATGAGCAATCAGCCCCAGCATTTT. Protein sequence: CASNTGDMSNQPQHF.

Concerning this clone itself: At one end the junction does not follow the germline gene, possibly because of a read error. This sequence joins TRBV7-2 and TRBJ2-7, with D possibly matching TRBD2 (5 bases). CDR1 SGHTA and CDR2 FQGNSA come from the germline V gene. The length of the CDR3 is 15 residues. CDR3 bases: TGTGCCAGCAGTTTAGGTCGTCTAGACGGGGTCGAGCAGTACTTC. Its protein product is CASSLGRLDGVEQYF.

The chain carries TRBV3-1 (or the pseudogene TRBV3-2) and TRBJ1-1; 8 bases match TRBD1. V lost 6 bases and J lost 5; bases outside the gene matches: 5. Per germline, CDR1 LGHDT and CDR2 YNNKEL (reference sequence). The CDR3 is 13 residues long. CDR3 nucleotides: TGTGCCAGCAGTCGGACAGGGAGGACTGAAGCTTTCTTT. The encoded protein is CASSRTGRTEAFF.

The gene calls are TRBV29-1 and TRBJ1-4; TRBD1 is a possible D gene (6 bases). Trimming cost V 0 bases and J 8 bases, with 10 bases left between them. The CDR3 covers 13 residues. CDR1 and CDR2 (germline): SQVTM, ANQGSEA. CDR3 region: CSVEDRTAEKLFF. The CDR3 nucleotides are TGCAGCGTTGAAGATAGGACAGCCGAAAAACTGTTTTTT.

CDR3 loop: CARRPGTLQETQYF. CDR3 DNA sequence: TGTGCCAGAAGGCCCGGGACTCTCCAAGAGACCCAGTACTTC. V gene TRBV5-3 combines with J gene TRBJ2-5; tentative D call: TRBD2 (6 bases). TRBV5-3 qualifies as an ORF whose function is uncertain. The germline V and J ends were trimmed by 5 bases and 1 base, with 12 bases remaining between them. This CDR3 is built from 14 residues.

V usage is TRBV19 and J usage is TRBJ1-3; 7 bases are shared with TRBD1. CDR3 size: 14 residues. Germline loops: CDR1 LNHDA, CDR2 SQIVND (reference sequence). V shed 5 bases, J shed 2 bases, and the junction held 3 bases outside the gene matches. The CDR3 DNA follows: TGTGCCAGTAGTGTCGACAGGGCTGGAAACACCATATATTTT. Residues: CASSVDRAGNTIYF.

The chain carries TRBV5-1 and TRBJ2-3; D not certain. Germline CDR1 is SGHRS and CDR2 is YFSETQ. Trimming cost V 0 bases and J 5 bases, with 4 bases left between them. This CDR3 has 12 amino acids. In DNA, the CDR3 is TGCGCCAGCAGCTTGGGGCTAGATACGCAGTATTTT. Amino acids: CASSLGLDTQYF.

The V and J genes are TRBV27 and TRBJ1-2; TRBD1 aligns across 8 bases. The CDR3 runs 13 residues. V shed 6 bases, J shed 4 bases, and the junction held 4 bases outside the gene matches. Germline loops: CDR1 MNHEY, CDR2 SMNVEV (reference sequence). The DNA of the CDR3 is TGTGCCAGCAGCTCGGACAGGGTCTATGGCTACACCTTC. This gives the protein CASSSDRVYGYTF.

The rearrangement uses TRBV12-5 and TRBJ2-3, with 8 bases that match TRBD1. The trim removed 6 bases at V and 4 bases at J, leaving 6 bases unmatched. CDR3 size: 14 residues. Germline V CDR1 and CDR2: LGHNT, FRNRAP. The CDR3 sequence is CASGPDRAPDTQYF. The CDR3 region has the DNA TGTGCTAGTGGCCCGGACAGGGCACCAGATACGCAGTATTTT.

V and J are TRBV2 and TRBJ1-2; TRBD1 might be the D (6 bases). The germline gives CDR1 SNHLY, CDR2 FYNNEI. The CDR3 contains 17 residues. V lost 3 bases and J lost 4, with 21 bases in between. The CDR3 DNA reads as TGTGCCAGCAGTGACAACGGGGGGGGGCCAAAAGTCTATGGCTACACCTTC. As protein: CASSDNGGGPKVYGYTF. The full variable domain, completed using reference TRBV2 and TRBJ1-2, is EPEVTQTPSHQVTQMGQEVILRCVPISNHLYFYWYRQILGQKVEFLVSFYNNEISEKSEIFDDQFSVERPDGSNFTLKIRSTKLEDSAMYFCASSDNGGGPKVYGYTFGSGTRLTVV.

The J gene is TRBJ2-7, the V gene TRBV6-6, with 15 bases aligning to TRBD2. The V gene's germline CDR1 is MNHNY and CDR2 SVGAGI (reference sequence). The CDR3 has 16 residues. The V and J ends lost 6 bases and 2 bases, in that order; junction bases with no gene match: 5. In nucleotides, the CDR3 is TGTGCCAGCAGCCCCGGACTAGCGGGGGGGGCCTACGAGCAGTACTTC. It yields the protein CASSPGLAGGAYEQYF.

The CDR3 sequence: CASSKRDTVVEQYF. The CDR3 region has the DNA TGTGCCAGCAGTAAGCGGGACACCGTTGTGGAGCAGTACTTC. The chain carries TRBV2 and TRBJ2-7, with D possibly TRBD2 on 7 matching bases. CDR3 size: 14 residues. The ends were cut back, 5 bases at V and 7 bases at J, with 18 bases in the middle. CDR1 is SNHLY and CDR2 is FYNNEI in the germline V gene.

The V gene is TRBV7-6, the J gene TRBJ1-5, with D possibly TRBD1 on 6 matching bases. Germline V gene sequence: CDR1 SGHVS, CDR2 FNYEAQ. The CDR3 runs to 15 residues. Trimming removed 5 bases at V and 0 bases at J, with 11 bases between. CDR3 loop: CASSRGTISNQPQHF. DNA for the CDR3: TGTGCCAGCAGCAGAGGGACAATTAGCAATCAGCCCCAGCATTTT.

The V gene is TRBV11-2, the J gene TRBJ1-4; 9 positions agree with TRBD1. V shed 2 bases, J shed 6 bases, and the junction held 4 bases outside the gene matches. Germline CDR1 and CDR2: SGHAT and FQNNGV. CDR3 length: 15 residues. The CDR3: CASSLRTGEDEKLFF. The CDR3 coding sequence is TGTGCCAGCAGCTTAAGGACAGGGGAGGATGAAAAACTGTTTTTT.

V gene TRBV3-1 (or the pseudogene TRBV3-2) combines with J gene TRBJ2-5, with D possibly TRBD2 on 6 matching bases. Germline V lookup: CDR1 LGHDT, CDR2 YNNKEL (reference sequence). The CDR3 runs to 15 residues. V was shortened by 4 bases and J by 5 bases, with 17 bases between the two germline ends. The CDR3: CASSPGLQKRETQYF. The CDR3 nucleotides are TGTGCCAGCAGCCCGGGACTCCAGAAAAGGGAGACCCAGTACTTC.

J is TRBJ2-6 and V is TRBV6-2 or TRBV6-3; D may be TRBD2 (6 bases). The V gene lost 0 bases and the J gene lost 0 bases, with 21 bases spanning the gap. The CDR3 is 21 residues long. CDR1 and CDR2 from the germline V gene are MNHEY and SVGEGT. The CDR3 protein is CASSYSPPLANLNSGANVLTF. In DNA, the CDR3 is TGTGCCAGCAGTTACTCACCCCCCCTAGCGAACCTAAACTCTGGGGCCAACGTCCTGACTTTC.

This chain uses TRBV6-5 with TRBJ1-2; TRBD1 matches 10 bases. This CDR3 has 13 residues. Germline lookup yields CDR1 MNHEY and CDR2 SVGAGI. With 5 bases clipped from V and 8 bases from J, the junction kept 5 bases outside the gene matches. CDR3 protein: CASSRQGARGYTF. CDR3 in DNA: TGTGCCAGCAGTAGACAGGGGGCTAGGGGCTACACCTTC.

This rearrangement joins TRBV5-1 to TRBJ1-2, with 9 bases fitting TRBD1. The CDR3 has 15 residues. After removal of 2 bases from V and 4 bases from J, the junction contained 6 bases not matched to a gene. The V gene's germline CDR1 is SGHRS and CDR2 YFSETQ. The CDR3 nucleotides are TGCGCCAGCAGCTTCTGGGACAGGGAGGTCTATGGCTACACCTTC. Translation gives CASSFWDREVYGYTF.

The CDR3 DNA is TGTGCCAGCAGCCGAGGTGGCTGGGGGGTTGGGACTGAAGCTTTCTTT. Its translation: CASSRGGWGVGTEAFF. The V call is TRBV3-1 (or the pseudogene TRBV3-2), the J call TRBJ1-1, with D possibly being TRBD1 (5 bases). This CDR3 spans 16 amino acids. Trimming removed 4 bases at V and 5 bases at J, with 20 bases between. The germline gives CDR1 LGHDT, CDR2 YNNKEL (reference sequence).

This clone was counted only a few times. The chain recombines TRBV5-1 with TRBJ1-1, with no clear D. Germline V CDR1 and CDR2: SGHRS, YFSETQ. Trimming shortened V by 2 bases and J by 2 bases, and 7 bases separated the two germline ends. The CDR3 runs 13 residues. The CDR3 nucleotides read TGCGCCAGCAGCTTAACAGAAAACACTGAAGCTTTCTTT. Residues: CASSLTENTEAFF. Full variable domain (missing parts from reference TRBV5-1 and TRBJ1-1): KAGVTQTPRYLIKTRGQQVTLSCSPISGHRSVSWYQQTPGQGLQFLFEYFSETQRNKGNFPGRFSGRQFSNSRSEMNVSTLELGDSALYLCASSLTENTEAFFGQGTRLTVV.

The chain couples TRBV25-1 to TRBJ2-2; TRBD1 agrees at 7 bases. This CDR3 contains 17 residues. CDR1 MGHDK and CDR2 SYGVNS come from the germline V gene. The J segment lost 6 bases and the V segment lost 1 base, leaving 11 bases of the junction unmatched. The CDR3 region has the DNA TGTGCCAGCAGTGAATCCGGGGACAGCAGGCAGTCCGGGGAGCTGTTTTTT. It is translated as CASSESGDSRQSGELFF.

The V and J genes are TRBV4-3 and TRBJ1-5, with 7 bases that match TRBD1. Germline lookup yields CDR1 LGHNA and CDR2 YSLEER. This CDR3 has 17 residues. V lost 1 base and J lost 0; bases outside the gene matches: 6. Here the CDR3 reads CASSQAATGYSNQPQHF. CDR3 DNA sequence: TGCGCCAGCAGCCAAGCGGCGACAGGGTATAGCAATCAGCCCCAGCATTTT.